These 15 T cell receptor beta chains were sequenced from one sample in a study of T cells after yellow fever vaccination. TCRdb analysed the 5' RACE reads with MiXCR anew, one entry per CDR3 protein. The data show about 320,000 distinct CDR3 sequences, with about 11% seen just once and about 3.5% held by the top ten. The specimen comprised CD4+ T cells sorted from PBMCs, sampled 45 days after the yellow fever booster vaccination. These TCRs come from a man between 18 and 29 years old who received the YFV17D yellow fever vaccine.

V and J are TRBV4-1 and TRBJ2-2; D might be TRBD2 (7 bases). Trimming left V 3 bases short and J 3 bases short, with 17 bases between. This CDR3 is 17 amino acids long. CDR1 is MGHRA, CDR2 YSYEKL, per germline. The CDR3 spells CASSQKEGGVYTGELFF. The CDR3 region has the DNA TGCGCCAGCAGCCAGAAGGAAGGGGGGGTGTACACCGGGGAGCTGTTTTTT.

This clonotype occurred a few times. The chain couples TRBV10-1 to TRBJ2-3; maybe TRBD2 (6 bases). This CDR3 contains 14 residues. Germline CDR1 and CDR2: WNHNN and SYGVQD (reference sequence). Trimming took off 5 bases at V and 1 base at J, with 10 bases between the two ends. The CDR3 sequence: CASSSGEGTDTQYF. The CDR3 nucleotides are TGCGCCAGCAGTAGTGGGGAGGGCACAGATACGCAGTATTTT.

This clonotype has just a few counts. The rearrangement links TRBV6-2 or TRBV6-3 to TRBJ1-2; D call uncertain. The germline V and J ends were trimmed by 6 bases and 10 bases, with 21 bases remaining between them. The CDR3 totals 14 residues. The germline gives CDR1 MNHEY, CDR2 SVGEGT. The CDR3 DNA reads TGTGCCAGCAGCCCCTCGACAAGGACGAACTTCTACACCTTC. It yields the protein CASSPSTRTNFYTF.

This clonotype has a handful of counts. The chain carries TRBV3-1 and TRBJ2-1, with TRBD2 matching over 13 bases. CDR1 is LGHDT and CDR2 is YNNKEL in the germline V gene (reference sequence). The length of the CDR3 is 17 residues. V dropped 3 bases and J dropped 5; count of bases not matched to a gene: 7. For the CDR3, the DNA is TGTGCCAGCAGCCATAATCCGGGACTAGCGGGAAACAATGAGCAGTTCTTC. Encoded protein: CASSHNPGLAGNNEQFF.

This clonotype has more than one count but fewer than ten. This chain uses TRBV5-1 with TRBJ2-2; TRBD2 is a possible D gene (5 bases). With 3 bases removed from V and 0 bases from J, the gap between germline ends came to 9 bases. This CDR3 is built from 15 residues. Germline V gene data show CDR1 as SGHRS and CDR2 as YFSETQ. In DNA, the CDR3 is TGCGCCAGCAGCTCTACTAGGGCGAACACCGGGGAGCTGTTTTTT. It yields the protein CASSSTRANTGELFF.

The chain carries TRBV29-1 and TRBJ2-3; no clear D gene. CDR3 length equals 12 residues. V lost 6 bases and J 1 base, leaving 8 bases between the germline ends. Germline assignment: CDR1 SQVTM and CDR2 ANQGSEA. CDR3 region: CSVQVGTDTQYF. The CDR3 DNA follows: TGCAGCGTCCAGGTGGGCACAGATACGCAGTATTTT.

This clonotype was found a few times. This chain joins TRBV20-1 and TRBJ1-1, with no clear D. The V end was cut by 0 bases, the J end by 4 bases, with 6 bases between. CDR1 DFQATT and CDR2 SNEGSKA come from the germline V gene (reference sequence). There are 12 residues in the CDR3. The DNA for the CDR3 is TGCAGTGCTAGAGATATCGCCACTGAAGCTTTCTTT. Residues: CSARDIATEAFF.

This chain joins TRBV29-1 and TRBJ2-3, with D possibly TRBD2 on 6 matching bases. Trimming removed 6 bases from V and 1 base from J, with 20 bases in between. CDR3 length: 16 amino acids. Germline V lookup: CDR1 SQVTM, CDR2 ANQGSEA. The CDR3 reads CSVGDSRVGGTDTQYF. The CDR3 region has the DNA TGCAGCGTAGGGGACTCCAGAGTGGGAGGCACAGATACGCAGTATTTT.

This clonotype was picked up many times. The chain employs TRBV11-2 and TRBJ1-1; D is perhaps TRBD1 (6 bases). The germline gives CDR1 SGHAT, CDR2 FQNNGV. V lost 0 bases and J lost 4, with 9 bases in between. The CDR3 length is 14 residues. The CDR3 sequence: CASSLEQGLTEAFF. CDR3 in DNA: TGTGCCAGCAGCTTAGAGCAGGGGCTCACTGAAGCTTTCTTT.

This clonotype was seen at least ten times. Here the CDR3 reads CASSSGGLNTGELFF. The CDR3 nucleotides are TGCGCCAGCAGCTCCGGGGGACTAAACACCGGGGAGCTGTTTTTT. J is TRBJ2-2 and V is TRBV5-1, with 7 nucleotides matching TRBD2. The V and J ends lost 3 bases and 2 bases, in that order; junction bases with no gene match: 4. The CDR3 extends over 15 amino acids. CDR1 is SGHRS and CDR2 is YFSETQ in the germline V gene.

This clonotype was counted a few times. This chain links TRBV18 with TRBJ1-1; tentatively, D is TRBD1 (6 bases). V lost 3 bases, J lost 1 base, and 15 bases lay in between. The CDR3 runs 16 residues. CDR1 and CDR2 (germline): KGHSH, LQKENI. Here the CDR3 reads CASSPPGRGQNTEAFF. CDR3 in DNA: TGTGCCAGCTCACCGCCCGGGAGGGGACAGAACACTGAAGCTTTCTTT.

This clonotype was detected only a few times. This chain joins TRBV3-1 and TRBJ2-7, with 8 bases identical to TRBD1. The V gene's germline CDR1 is LGHDT and CDR2 YNNKEL (reference sequence). The CDR3 is 14 residues long. V lost 7 bases, J lost 2 bases, and 7 bases stayed unmatched. CDR3 coding DNA: TGTGCCAGCACCCGGGACAGGCACACCTACGAGCAGTACTTC. Its translation is CASTRDRHTYEQYF.

This clonotype was seen many times. V and J are TRBV2 and TRBJ1-1; TRBD1 might be the D (5 bases). The CDR3 has 15 amino acids. CDR1 SNHLY and CDR2 FYNNEI come from the germline V gene. Trimming took 3 bases from V and 4 from J, leaving 15 bases between them. CDR3 sequence reads: CASSEDGGWGTEAFF. In DNA form, the CDR3 reads TGTGCCAGCAGTGAGGATGGGGGTTGGGGCACTGAAGCTTTCTTT.

V and J are TRBV20-1 and TRBJ2-7; the match to TRBD1 covers 8 bases. V shed 0 bases and J 2 bases; nucleotides not matched to a gene: 6. Germline CDR1 reads DFQATT; CDR2 reads SNEGSKA (reference sequence). The CDR3 totals 15 residues. DNA of the CDR3: TGCAGTGCTAGAGATCTGACAGGGGCCACCTACGAGCAGTACGTC. Translating it yields CSARDLTGATYEQYV.

This clonotype was picked up a small number of times. V and J are TRBV19 and TRBJ1-5, with D hard to call. Germline-derived CDR1 and CDR2 are LNHDA and SQIVND (reference sequence). The CDR3 is made up of 14 amino acids. Trimming removed 7 bases from V and 0 bases from J, with 10 bases in between. This chain's CDR3 is CASTGGHSNQPQHF. DNA for the CDR3: TGTGCCAGTACCGGCGGGCATAGCAATCAGCCCCAGCATTTT.